This note documents a single TCR beta chain sequence. The data are from a study of blood T cell repertoires in COVID-19. Study information: Samples of COVID-19 (acute and convalescent) were obtained from the United States, Italy and Spain. Sources were T cells, B-cell-depleted T cells, or PBMCs; the material itself was cDNA or gDNA.

In the authors' methods: Amplification from reference gene primers served as the basis for estimated nucleated cell counts. Assay used: immunoSEQ multiplex PCR; TCRdb lists only in-frame clones, some missing. For V, J and clone size, that table is used; D and trimming come from the DNA. The sample records 310,000 or so clones, approximately 86% being singletons. After removal of 9 bases from V and 4 bases from J, the junction contained 8 bases not matched to a gene. The germline gives CDR1 ENHRY, CDR2 SYGVKD. CDR3 length equals 13 residues. The chain recombines TRBV10-3 with TRBJ1-2; the match to TRBD1 covers 7 bases. The origin of this receptor is a woman in her 50s who had recovered from COVID-19. Sequenced: peripheral blood. CDR3 sequence: CAITPDRTYGYTF. Here the CDR3 DNA reads TGTGCCATTACCCCGGACAGGACCTATGGCTACACCTTC.